This TCR beta chain was found in a study of blood T cell repertoires in COVID-19. Study as a whole: Whether acute or convalescent, the COVID-19 samples came from the United States, Italy and Spain. T cells, B-cell-depleted T cells, or PBMCs provided the cDNA or gDNA that served as material.

As handled by the study authors: Cell counts per sample came from amplifying reference gene primers. Clones were read by immunoSEQ multiplex PCR, and TCRdb kept only the in-frame ones, dropping some. For V, J and clone size, that table is used; D and trimming come from the DNA. Here the sample spans about 490,000 clones, 70% to 90% being singletons. Germline V gives CDR1 GTSNPN, CDR2 SVGIG (reference sequence). This CDR3 has 16 residues. The V and J ends lost 7 bases and 4 bases, in that order; junction bases with no gene match: 14. The sequence was collected from a human donor in a cohort sampled during active COVID-19. The genes are TRBV30 and TRBJ2-2; 8 nucleotides agree with TRBD2. The sample was peripheral blood. CDR3 residues: CASPGLGTRSTGELFF. CDR3 sequence (DNA): TGTGCCTCGCCGGGCTTAGGGACTAGGAGCACCGGGGAGCTGTTTTTT.